The source of this T cell receptor (beta chain) is a study of control samples from healthy donors and cancer patients. Method: immunoSEQ multiplex PCR; TCRdb's copy keeps in-frame clones and lacks some. The table has approximately 140,000 clones, around nine tenths seen once; the top ten hold around 7.6%. The TCR originated in a man between 45 and 60 years old with head and neck cancer. Material for sequencing was PBMCs.

The CDR3 DNA reads TGTGCCAGCAGTGCCGTACACAGGGGGAGTCTGGGCAATGAGCAGTTCTTC. It translates to CASSAVHRGSLGNEQFF. The genes are TRBV6-1 and TRBJ2-1; 8 nucleotides align to TRBD1. Losses at the gene ends were 4 bases for V and 6 bases for J; bases not matched to a gene: 14. The CDR3 covers 17 residues. The germline V gene encodes CDR1 MNHNS and CDR2 SASEGT.